This T cell receptor (beta chain) is drawn from a study of T-cell memory formation after mild COVID-19. This clonotype was counted only a few times. The antigen remains undetermined. General observations from the study: Pre-infection memory carried some responding clones, suggesting that cross-reactive memory joined. Clones contracting day 15 to 85 were balanced CD4/CD8; later expanders leaned CD4+.

Each CDR3 protein is one row after TCRdb ran MiXCR on the 5' RACE reads. The sample lists roughly 510,000 distinct CDR3 sequences, 15% to 20% occurring once. Specimen: PBMCs or a T cell subset sorted from them (not recorded which). The clonotype originates from an adult woman who had mild COVID-19 (a few samples of this study predate the infection). Cell type and time point are not known.

The CDR3 DNA reads TGTGCCAGCAGTCCCTGGGGGGTCTCTGGGGCCAACGTCCTGACTTTC. It specifies CASSPWGVSGANVLTF. The rearrangement links TRBV12-3 or TRBV12-4 to TRBJ2-6; the D gene is possibly TRBD2 (6 bases). The CDR3 spans 16 residues. V was trimmed by 5 bases and J by 0 bases, leaving 11 bases between them.